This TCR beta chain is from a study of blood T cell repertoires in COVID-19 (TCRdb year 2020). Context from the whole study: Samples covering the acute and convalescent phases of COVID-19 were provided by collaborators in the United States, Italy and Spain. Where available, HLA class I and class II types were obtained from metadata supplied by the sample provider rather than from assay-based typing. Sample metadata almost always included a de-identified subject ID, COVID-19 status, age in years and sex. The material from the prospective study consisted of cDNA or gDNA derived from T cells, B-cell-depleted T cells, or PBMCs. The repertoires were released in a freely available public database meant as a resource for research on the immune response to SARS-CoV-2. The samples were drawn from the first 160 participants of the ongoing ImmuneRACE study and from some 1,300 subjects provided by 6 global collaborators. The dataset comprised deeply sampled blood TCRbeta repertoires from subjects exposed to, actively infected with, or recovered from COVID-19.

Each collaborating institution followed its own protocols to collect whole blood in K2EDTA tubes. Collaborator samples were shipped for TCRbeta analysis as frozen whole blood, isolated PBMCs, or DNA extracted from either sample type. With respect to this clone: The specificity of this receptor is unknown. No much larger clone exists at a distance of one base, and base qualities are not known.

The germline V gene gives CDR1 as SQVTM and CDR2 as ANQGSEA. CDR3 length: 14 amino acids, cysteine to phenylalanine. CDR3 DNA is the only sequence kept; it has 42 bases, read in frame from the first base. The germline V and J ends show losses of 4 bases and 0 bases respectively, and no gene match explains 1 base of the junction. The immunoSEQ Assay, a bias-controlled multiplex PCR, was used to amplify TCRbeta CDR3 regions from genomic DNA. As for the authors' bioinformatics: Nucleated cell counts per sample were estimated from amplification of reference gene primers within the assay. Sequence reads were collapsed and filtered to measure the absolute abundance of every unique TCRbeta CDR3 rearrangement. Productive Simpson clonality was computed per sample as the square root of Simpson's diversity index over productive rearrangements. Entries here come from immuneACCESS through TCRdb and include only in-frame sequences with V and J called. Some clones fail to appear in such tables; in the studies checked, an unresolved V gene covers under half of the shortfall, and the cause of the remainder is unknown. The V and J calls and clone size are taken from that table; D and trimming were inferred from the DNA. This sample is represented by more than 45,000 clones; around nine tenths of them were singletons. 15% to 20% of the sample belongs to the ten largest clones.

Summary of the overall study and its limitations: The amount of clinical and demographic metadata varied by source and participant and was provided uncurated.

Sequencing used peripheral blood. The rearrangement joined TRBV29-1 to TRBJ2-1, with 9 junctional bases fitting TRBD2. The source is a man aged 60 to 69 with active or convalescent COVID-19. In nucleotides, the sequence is TGCAGCGTTGCGCGGGGGGGCTCCTACAATGAGCAGTTCTTC. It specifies CSVARGGSYNEQFF.